This T cell receptor (beta chain) is drawn from a study of OX40 agonist ivuxolimab in advanced cancers. Study at large: Patients were dosed with the agonistic anti-OX40 (CD134) antibody ivuxolimab. Dose-escalation patients suffered from hepatocellular carcinoma, melanoma, renal cell or head and neck cancer.

As to this clone: Antigen: not known.

Findings and caveats of the study: The 0.1-3.0 mg/kg partial responders had among the lowest clonal expansion. At doses 0.1 to 3.0 mg/kg, CD4+ and CD8+ clones expanded.

Germline CDR1 and CDR2: MNHEY and SVGAGI. The CDR3 has 14 amino acids. Trimming took 7 bases from V and 4 from J, leaving 16 bases between them. Repertoires were generated with immunoSEQ multiplex PCR, while TCRdb's copy carries only in-frame clones and drops some. This sample yields approximately 60,000 clones, of which approximately 88% are seen a single time; 2% to 3% belongs to the top ten. Sequences were derived from CD4+ or CD8+ T cells sorted from blood, sampled in a trial of the OX40 agonist ivuxolimab. The chain is built from TRBV6-5 and TRBJ1-2; D might be TRBD1 (6 bases). The TCR sequence derives from an adult with an advanced solid tumor such as melanoma, head and neck, liver or kidney cancer. As DNA, the CDR3 is TGTGCCAGCACCCTGGGGGGGCTGGGCTATGGCTACACCTTC. It codes for CASTLGGLGYGYTF.